The clone carrying this T cell receptor (beta chain) was counted only a few times. Its antigen is not identified. This entry is derived from a study of early T cells in non-severe SARS-CoV-2 infection. Whole-study context: Sequencing was performed on bulk RNA from unsorted whole blood, leaving chains unpaired.

The TCR library protocol was used to attach unique molecular identifiers. These identifiers were attached to individual cDNA molecules. TCRdb called the 5' RACE reads again in MiXCR, with one record for every CDR3 protein. The data hold tens of thousands of distinct CDR3 sequences, with roughly 13% observed a single time. Study-wide findings and caveats: The study's VDJdb matching favored anti-spike CD8 responses and missed private and CD4 specificities.

With 1 base clipped from V and 5 bases from J, the junction kept 10 bases outside the gene matches. This CDR3 has 16 amino acids. Per the germline V gene, CDR1 is SGHAT and CDR2 is FQNNGV. The TCR originated in an adult who was a healthcare worker with PCR-confirmed SARS-CoV-2 infection or an uninfected control (not recorded which). The chain employs TRBV11-2 and TRBJ2-7; 8 bases align to TRBD2. The specimen sequenced was whole blood. The CDR3 region has the DNA TGTGCCAGCAGCTTAGGGGTGGGAGCGGGGGTTAACGAGCAGTACTTC. It codes for CASSLGVGAGVNEQYF.